This TCR beta chain was recovered during a study of beta chain features in type 1 diabetes. The sequenced template was cDNA made from the entire isolated RNA. Clones were read by immunoSEQ multiplex PCR, and TCRdb kept only the in-frame ones, dropping some. Of hundreds of thousands of clones listed, about an eighth were seen once; the top ten hold more than 0.045%. This clone has just a few counts. Germline CDR1 LNHDA, CDR2 SQIVND (reference sequence). This CDR3 has 14 residues. V was pared by 5 bases and J by 5 bases, with 14 bases between. The chain uses TRBV19 and TRBJ2-3; D is unclear. This clonotype was obtained from a young woman in good health. The sample taken for sequencing was naive CD4+ T cells from blood. The chain's CDR3 is CASSPTRLQDTQYF. CDR3 DNA: TGTGCCAGTAGTCCGACAAGGCTTCAAGATACGCAGTATTTT.